The entry that follows covers one T cell receptor beta chain sequence. These data are taken from a study of T cell changes during pregnancy in multiple sclerosis. This table comes from immunoSEQ multiplex PCR, and its TCRdb copy is limited to in-frame clones, with some not included. This table holds around 130,000 clones, 90% to 96% found once. The ends lost 6 bases at V and 6 bases at J; junction bases unmatched: 1. Germline V lookup: CDR1 MDHEN, CDR2 SYDVKM. This CDR3 is 12 amino acids long. The sequence was collected from a female donor with multiple sclerosis, enrolled in a pregnancy study. This specimen was peripheral blood, taken after pregnancy. V gene TRBV28 combines with J gene TRBJ2-1; 8 nucleotides line up with TRBD1. The CDR3 DNA reads as TGTGCCAGCAGACAGGGGGGCAATGAGCAGTTCTTC. Translation gives CASRQGGNEQFF.